These 16 T cell receptor beta chains originate from one sample sequenced in a study of CD8+ T cells in alopecia areata. RNA was extracted and reverse transcribed into cDNA as the sequencing template. Some clones are missing from TCRdb's copy, which holds only in-frame ones; the method was immunoSEQ multiplex PCR. This table has around 300,000 clones, about 60% appearing once. Treatment noted: oral pan-JAK inhibitor, 5-10 mg twice daily. The sequenced sample was CD4+ T cells sorted from blood, obtained at approximately week 52, from a patient treated with tofacitinib. The source of these receptors is a human donor with alopecia areata.

The table lists this clone with a few counts. The chain has TRBV5-1 and TRBJ2-7; D uncertain. Per the germline V gene, CDR1 is SGHRS and CDR2 is YFSETQ. This CDR3 has 12 amino acids. Trimming removed 4 bases from V and 3 bases from J, with 8 bases in between. CDR3 sequence: CASSGSHYEQYF. In DNA form, the CDR3 reads TGCGCCAGCAGCGGGTCCCACTACGAGCAGTACTTC.

This sequence joins TRBV5-1 and TRBJ2-5; D unclear. Per the germline V gene, CDR1 is SGHRS and CDR2 is YFSETQ. V lost 5 bases to trimming and J lost 3 bases, with 11 bases between them. The CDR3 runs 13 residues. The CDR3 DNA reads TGCGCCAGCAGTATCGTACCCGAAGAGACCCAGTACTTC. Translating gives CASSIVPEETQYF.

The V gene is TRBV7-2, the J gene TRBJ1-1; D is undetermined. Deletions cut 6 bases from V and 1 base from J, with 15 bases between. Germline V lookup: CDR1 SGHTA, CDR2 FQGNSA. The CDR3 sequence is 15 residues long. CDR3: CASSPLGLTNTEAFF. CDR3 in DNA: TGTGCCAGCAGTCCCCTCGGGCTTACGAACACTGAAGCTTTCTTT. The whole variable domain, remainder taken from reference TRBV7-2 and TRBJ1-1, is GAGVSQSPSNKVTEKGKDVELRCDPISGHTALYWYRQSLGQGLEFLIYFQGNSAPDKSGLPSDRFSAERTGGSVSTLTIQRTQQEDSAVYLCASSPLGLTNTEAFFGQGTRLTVV.

The rearrangement joins TRBV2 to TRBJ2-7; D uncertain. The germline V gene has CDR1 SNHLY and CDR2 FYNNEI. The CDR3 totals 14 residues. Trimming shortened V by 3 bases and J by 3 bases, and 12 bases separated the two germline ends. The CDR3 DNA sequence: TGTGCCAGCAGTGAGGGAAACAGAATCTACGAGCAGTACTTC. It encodes CASSEGNRIYEQYF.

The J gene is TRBJ1-5, the V gene TRBV30; a possible D gene is TRBD1 (6 bases). Trimming stripped 1 base from V and 3 bases from J, with 13 bases between. Germline V gene lookup returns CDR1 GTSNPN and CDR2 SVGIG (reference sequence). This CDR3 contains 15 residues. CDR3 nucleotides: TGTGCCTGGAGTGCGGGCGACAGGACCAATCAGCCCCAGCATTTT. Translation: CAWSAGDRTNQPQHF.

This clone has just a few counts. The same CDR3 also results from other DNA sequences found in this sample. This chain uses TRBV20-1 with TRBJ2-3; the D is unclear. The CDR3 is 10 residues long. The germline gives CDR1 DFQATT, CDR2 SNEGSKA (reference sequence). Deletions cut 3 bases from V and 6 bases from J, with 4 bases between. For the CDR3, the DNA is TGCAGTGCTAGGGTGGATACGCAGTATTTT. This encodes CSARVDTQYF.

Concerning this clone itself: Other DNA sequences in the same sample also yield this CDR3. This rearrangement joins TRBV7-2 to TRBJ2-3; the D is unclear. V lost 4 bases, J lost 0 bases, and 2 bases lay in between. This CDR3 comprises 12 residues. Germline CDR1 is SGHTA and CDR2 is FQGNSA. The CDR3 loop is CASSYSTDTQYF. The CDR3 bases are TGTGCCAGCAGCTATAGCACAGATACGCAGTATTTT.

The rearrangement joins TRBV9 to TRBJ2-6; the D call may be TRBD1 or TRBD2 (5 bases each). Deletions cut 2 bases from V and 2 bases from J, with 8 bases between. Germline CDR1 SGDLS, CDR2 YYNGEE. CDR3 length: 15 amino acids. The CDR3 loop is CASSVGGTGANVLTF. The CDR3 DNA reads as TGTGCCAGCAGCGTTGGGGGAACTGGGGCCAACGTCCTGACTTTC.

V and J are TRBV30 and TRBJ2-6; possibly TRBD1 or TRBD2 for D (5 bases each). Germline-derived CDR1 and CDR2 are GTSNPN and SVGIG (reference sequence). V was clipped by 3 bases and J by 3 bases, with 21 bases between them. This CDR3 comprises 18 residues. This CDR3 is CAWRGGVTALGGANVLTF. The CDR3 bases are TGTGCCTGGAGAGGAGGCGTGACAGCCTTAGGTGGGGCCAACGTCCTGACTTTC.

This clone was counted only a few times. V and J are TRBV30 and TRBJ1-5; D unresolved. Germline loops: CDR1 GTSNPN, CDR2 SVGIG (reference sequence). Trimming left V 1 base short and J 0 bases short, with 4 bases between. The CDR3 extends over 13 amino acids. The CDR3 here is CAWSGISNQPQHF. The DNA of the CDR3 is TGTGCCTGGAGTGGCATTAGCAATCAGCCCCAGCATTTT. Filled out from reference TRBV30 and TRBJ1-5, the complete variable domain reads SQTIHQWPATLVQPVGSPLSLECTVEGTSNPNLYWYRQAAGRGLQLLFYSVGIGQISSEVPQNLSASRPQDRQFILSSKKLLLSDSGFYLCAWSGISNQPQHFGDGTRLSIL.

J is TRBJ2-1 and V is TRBV9; tentatively, D is TRBD2 (7 bases). This CDR3 is built from 14 residues. V was pared by 4 bases and J by 9 bases, with 17 bases between. Germline lookup yields CDR1 SGDLS and CDR2 YYNGEE. The CDR3, as DNA: TGTGCCAGCAGCACCCCGGCGGGGGCGCTTGAGCAGTTCTTC. Its translation: CASSTPAGALEQFF.

This chain links TRBV6-5 with TRBJ1-1, with TRBD1 matching 8 bases. Germline assignment: CDR1 MNHEY and CDR2 SVGAGI. V lost 4 bases and J lost 3; bases outside the gene matches: 4. This CDR3 has 14 amino acids. In DNA form, the CDR3 reads TGTGCCAGCAGTTCCAGGGGGCGGCACACTGAAGCTTTCTTT. Protein product: CASSSRGRHTEAFF.

The V call is TRBV30, the J call TRBJ2-2; unclear D gene. Germline V gene sequence: CDR1 GTSNPN, CDR2 SVGIG (reference sequence). The CDR3 loop spans 16 amino acids. V shed 0 bases and J shed 2 bases, with 13 bases lying between them. CDR3 sequence reads: CAWSVSLPGNTGELFF. The CDR3 coding sequence is TGTGCCTGGAGTGTAAGTCTCCCAGGCAACACCGGGGAGCTGTTTTTT.

This sequence joins TRBV6-5 and TRBJ1-2, with 7 nucleotides matching TRBD1. The CDR3 loop spans 14 amino acids. V lost 8 bases to trimming and J lost 8 bases; unmatched junction nucleotides: 14. Per the germline V gene, CDR1 is MNHEY and CDR2 is SVGAGI. CDR3 region: CASVRLAGQKGYTF. The CDR3, as DNA: TGTGCCAGCGTAAGGTTGGCGGGACAGAAGGGCTACACCTTC.

The CDR3: CASSVDVSYGYTF. The CDR3 nucleotides are TGTGCCAGCAGCGTCGATGTCTCCTATGGCTACACCTTC. The V call is TRBV9, the J call TRBJ1-2; D not resolved. CDR1 is SGDLS and CDR2 is YYNGEE in the germline V gene. Between the trimmed V and J ends, which lost 2 bases and 4 bases, there was a span of 9 bases. CDR3 length: 13 amino acids.

This clone has only a few counts. The chain is built from TRBV14 and TRBJ2-3; tentative D call: TRBD2 (5 bases). CDR1 and CDR2 (germline): SGHDN, FVKESK. This CDR3 contains 18 residues. V was clipped by 3 bases and J by 6 bases, with 25 bases between them. The CDR3: CASSQYDPRQLGGDTQYF. The CDR3 DNA reads as TGTGCCAGCAGCCAGTACGACCCCCGGCAACTAGGTGGGGATACGCAGTATTTT. Variable domain in full (rest from reference TRBV14 and TRBJ2-3): EAGVTQFPSHSVIEKGQTVTLRCDPISGHDNLYWYRRVMGKEIKFLLHFVKESKQDESGMPNNRFLAERTGGTYSTLKVQPAELEDSGVYFCASSQYDPRQLGGDTQYFGPGTRLTVL.